The rows below give T cell receptor beta chains drawn from one sample of a study of blood T cell repertoires in COVID-19. Sequenced by immunoSEQ multiplex PCR; TCRdb stores in-frame clones only, minus some. The table shows 200,000 to 300,000 clones, with 80% to 90% occurring only once. Sequences were obtained from peripheral blood. The receptor source for this set is a woman in her 40s who had recovered from COVID-19. The CDR3 runs from the conserved cysteine through the conserved F or W. A D gene is named only where the DNA matches it firmly. The size of a clone is reported for some rows only, either as once, few or many, or as a class for expanded clones.

>.|TRBJ1-1|TRBV18|.
TGTGCCAGCTCACCAATACTCACAGGGTTTGGCACTGAAGCTTTCTTT
CASSPILTGFGTEAFF
>.|TRBJ2-7|TRBV6-5|.
TGTGCCAGCAGCGGGGACTTACTCGGCTACGAGCAGTACTTC
CASSGDLLGYEQYF
>once|TRBJ1-2|TRBV7-9|TRBD1
TGTGCCAGCAGCTCGACAGGGGGCTATGGCTACACCTTC
CASSSTGGYGYTF
>.|TRBJ2-4|TRBV6-2/TRBV6-3|TRBD1
TGTGCCAGCAGCCTCCCGGGACAGTCTACCAAAAACATTCAGTACTTC
CASSLPGQSTKNIQYF
>.|TRBJ2-7|TRBV12-3/TRBV12-4|TRBD1
TGTGCCACCGAGGACAGGCAAGCGCAGTACTTC
CATEDRQAQYF
>.|TRBJ2-3|TRBV5-1|.
TGCGCCAGCAGCTTGGACTTGGCGGTTAGCACAGATACGCAGTATTTT
CASSLDLAVSTDTQYF
>few|TRBJ1-6|TRBV6-2/TRBV6-3|TRBD1
TGTGCCAGCAGTTTGGGGCCCGACAGGGAGAGGGATTCACCCCTCCACTTT
CASSLGPDRERDSPLHF
>.|TRBJ2-7|TRBV7-8|TRBD1
TGTGCCAGCAGCTTAGTAGGGGGGACAGGTGAGCAGTACTTC
CASSLVGGTGEQYF
>.|TRBJ1-1|TRBV4-1|.
TGCGCCAGCAGCCAGACCCTCGGGGAAGCTTTCTTT
CASSQTLGEAFF
>.|TRBJ2-1|TRBV5-1|.
TGCGCCAGCAGCTCCAGTGGGGCTTCCTACAATGAGCAGTTCTTC
CASSSSGASYNEQFF
>.|TRBJ2-7|TRBV6-5|TRBD2
TGTGCCAGCAGTTACGGGCCTAGCGGCACCTACGAGCAGTACTTC
CASSYGPSGTYEQYF
>.|TRBJ1-5|TRBV2|TRBD1
TGTGCCAGCAGTGCTTTGGGACAGAATAGCAATCAGCCCCAGCATTTT
CASSALGQNSNQPQHF
>.|TRBJ2-7|TRBV5-6|.
TGTGCCAGCAGCTTACGACTCTCCTACGAGCAGTACTTC
CASSLRLSYEQYF
>.|TRBJ2-3|TRBV6-5|.
TGTGCCAGCCATACAGGGAGGGCAGATACGCAGTATTTT
CASHTGRADTQYF
>.|TRBJ1-2|TRBV7-9|TRBD1
TGTGCCAGCAGCTTAGAAAGGGGGCATGGCTACACCTTC
CASSLERGHGYTF
>.|TRBJ1-4|TRBV10-1|.
TGCGCCAGCAGTTCCCCACACCCTTTAGTCCCTTTGGGGCGCCGACATGAAAAACTGTTTTTT
CASSSPHPLVPLGRRHEKLFF
>few|TRBJ2-1|TRBV7-9|TRBD2
TGTGCCAGCAGCCAGGTCGGGGGGGTCAATGAGCAGTTCTTC
CASSQVGGVNEQFF
>.|TRBJ1-3|TRBV7-9|.
TGTGCCAGCAGCTTAGCGGGAAAGGGGATCTACCTCACTGGAAACACCATATATTTT
CASSLAGKGIYLTGNTIYF
>.|TRBJ2-1|TRBV6-2/TRBV6-3|.
TGTGCCAGCAGCTCACGGGACTCCCATGAGCAGTTCTTC
CASSSRDSHEQFF
>.|TRBJ1-2|TRBV11-2|.
TGTGCCAGCAGCTCTGGAACAGGGCACTATGGCTACACCTTC
CASSSGTGHYGYTF
>.|TRBJ1-2|TRBV29-1|TRBD1
TGCAGCGCCTTTGGGGGACAGACGGGGTATGGCTACACCTTC
CSAFGGQTGYGYTF
>.|TRBJ1-5|TRBV7-9|.
TGTGCCAGCAGCTTAGAGGGGGACCGGTGGAGTCAGCCCCAGCATTTT
CASSLEGDRWSQPQHF
>.|TRBJ1-6|TRBV2|.
TGTGCCAGCAGTGAGAGCAAGGGGTTACCCCTCCACTTT
CASSESKGLPLHF
>.|TRBJ1-2|TRBV5-6|.
TGTGCCAGCAGCTTGTGGTCTTGGCAGAACTATGGCTACACCTTC
CASSLWSWQNYGYTF
>.|TRBJ2-7|TRBV2|.
TGTGCCAGCAAGAAGCGGGTCCTCTACGAGCAGTACTTC
CASKKRVLYEQYF
>.|TRBJ2-3|TRBV9|.
TGTGCCAGCAGCGCAGCTCGGGGGGCGTCCCCAGATACGCAGTATTTT
CASSAARGASPDTQYF
>.|TRBJ2-7|TRBV19|TRBD1
TGTGCCAGTAGTCCCCGGACAGGGAGGTACGAGCAGTACTTC
CASSPRTGRYEQYF
>few|TRBJ1-5|TRBV4-3|.
TGCGCCAGCAGCCAAGCGGGCGGGCCTGCTCAGCCCCAGCATTTT
CASSQAGGPAQPQHF
>.|TRBJ2-7|TRBV6-2/TRBV6-3|TRBD1
TGTGCCAGCAGTCGGGACAGGGTTTTCGAGCAGTACTTC
CASSRDRVFEQYF
>.|TRBJ1-1|TRBV29-1|.
TGCAGCTCCGAACGCGGTCTAAACACTGAAGCTTTCTTT
CSSERGLNTEAFF
>few|TRBJ1-1|TRBV6-6|.
TGTGCCAGCCTCTCATCCGCAGGGTCCCCCACTGAAGCTTTCTTT
CASLSSAGSPTEAFF
>.|TRBJ1-1|TRBV4-2|.
TGTGCCAGCAGCCAAGATAGCGCCTGGGGGAACACTGAAGCTTTCTTT
CASSQDSAWGNTEAFF
>.|TRBJ2-1|TRBV12-1|.
TGTGCTAAGTTTGAGGAATACAATGAGCAGTTCTTC
CAKFEEYNEQFF
>many|TRBJ1-6|TRBV7-2|.
TGTGCCAGCAGCTTAGCAGGGGCTGGGGCCTATAATTCACCCCTCCACTTT
CASSLAGAGAYNSPLHF
>few|TRBJ2-7|TRBV7-6|TRBD1
TGTGCCAGCAGCCGCGACAGGGGGATTACCTACGAGCAGTACTTC
CASSRDRGITYEQYF
>.|TRBJ1-2|TRBV3-1/TRBV3-2|.
TGTGCCAGCAGCCAAGGGGCAGGGATCAAAGATGGCTACACCTTC
CASSQGAGIKDGYTF
>.|TRBJ1-6|TRBV5-4|TRBD1
TGTGCCAGCAGCTCACGGACAGGGGGCGAGGCACCCCTCCACTTT
CASSSRTGGEAPLHF
>.|TRBJ2-6|TRBV15|.
TGTGCCACCAGCAGAGTTTACTCTGGGGCCAACGTCCTGACTTTC
CATSRVYSGANVLTF
>few|TRBJ2-7|TRBV7-2|TRBD1
TGTGCCAGCAGCATTTCGACAGGGGCCTACGAGCAGTACTTC
CASSISTGAYEQYF
>.|TRBJ2-5|TRBV3-1/TRBV3-2|.
TGTGCCAGCAGCCAGGGGGCAACTCAAGAGACCCAGTACTTC
CASSQGATQETQYF
>.|TRBJ2-7|TRBV4-3|.
TGCGCCAGCAGCCAAGATTGGAGGCCCCCCTACGAGCAGTACTTC
CASSQDWRPPYEQYF
>.|TRBJ2-1|TRBV15|TRBD2
TGTGCCACCAGCAGAGGGCCCCAGGGAGGGGCAAATGAGCAGTTCTTC
CATSRGPQGGANEQFF
>.|TRBJ1-1|TRBV19|.
TGTGCCAGTAGGGAACAGGGCAGTGAAGCTTTCTTT
CASREQGSEAFF
>.|TRBJ2-3|TRBV4-3|TRBD2
TGCGCCAGCAGGGATCGACTAGCGGGGGGCACAGATACGCAGTATTTT
CASRDRLAGGTDTQYF
>.|TRBJ1-2|TRBV6-5|.
TGTGCCAGCAGTTCAGGGGACGGCTACACCTTC
CASSSGDGYTF
>once|TRBJ2-3|TRBV20-1|.
TGCAGTGCTGGGCTCCCAGATACGCAGTATTTT
CSAGLPDTQYF
>.|TRBJ1-1|TRBV6-5|.
TGTGCCAGCAGCCGGACACGGGGGACTGAAGCTTTCTTT
CASSRTRGTEAFF